The clone carrying this TCR beta chain occurred many times. Its antigen remains unidentified. The CDR3 loop spans 14 amino acids. The germline V gene has CDR1 DFQATT and CDR2 SNEGSKA (reference sequence). Losses at the gene ends were 3 bases for V and 9 bases for J; bases not matched to a gene: 6. This specimen comes from a study of blood T cells in healthy people across ages. A second PCR of about 6 to 12 cycles used a sample-barcoded 5' primer and a J-beta primer mix. Every single cDNA molecule received a tag from a template-switch adaptor with 12 random nucleotides. One entry per CDR3 protein results from TCRdb running MiXCR on the 5' RACE reads. The sample yields hundreds of thousands of distinct CDR3 sequences, roughly 30% seen once. Total RNA extraction produced at least 5 micrograms (per sample) for the study. Study-wide points: It was not possible, with unsorted PBMCs, to conclusively compare naive and antigen-experienced cells.

Sequenced sample: blood. V gene TRBV20-1 combines with J gene TRBJ2-1; 12 positions agree with TRBD2. This sequence originates from a woman of 80 years or more in good health. CDR3 nucleotides: TGCAGTGCTAGTGTACTAGCGGGGGGTACTGAGCAGTTCTTC. This codes for CSASVLAGGTEQFF.